Listed below are T cell receptor beta chains from one sample, sequenced in a study of T cells in Graves' hyperthyroidism and ophthalmopathy. TCRdb itself ran the multiplex PCR reads through MiXCR, one entry per CDR3 protein. The sample yields fewer than 350,000 distinct CDR3 sequences, around 15% seen once. What was sequenced was blood. The receptor set was obtained from a woman between 35 and 50 years old with Graves' hyperthyroidism. Both conserved end residues are part of each CDR3. D genes are given only for firm matches. The listing skips clone size in some rows; elsewhere it reads once, few, many or a size class.

d_call	j_call	clone_size	v_call	cdr3_nt	cdr3_aa
TRBD1	TRBJ1-1	many	TRBV2	TGTGCCAGCAGCGGTAGAGGGGGCGTCACTGAAGCTTTCTTT	CASSGRGGVTEAFF
.	TRBJ1-4	many	TRBV5-6	TGTGCCAGCAGCTCTTACCAGGGACCGAATGAAAAACTGTTTTTT	CASSSYQGPNEKLFF
TRBD1	TRBJ2-5	many	TRBV7-9	TGTGCCAGCAGCCAATACCGGGACAGGGGGCTAGAGACCCAGTACTTC	CASSQYRDRGLETQYF
TRBD1	TRBJ2-5	many	TRBV6-1	TGTGCCAGCAGCCCAACGACAGGGTCCTACGGAGAGACCCAGTACTTC	CASSPTTGSYGETQYF
.	TRBJ2-7	many	TRBV25-1	TGTGCCAGCAGTGAATCCCCAGAGTCGTACGAGCAGTACTTC	CASSESPESYEQYF
TRBD1	TRBJ1-4	many	TRBV28	TGTGCCAGCAGCTCCCCTGACAGGGTCTATGAAAAACTGTTTTTT	CASSSPDRVYEKLFF
TRBD2	TRBJ2-1	.	TRBV12-3/TRBV12-4	TGTGCCAGCGGTAGCGGGACTAACTACAATGAGCAGTTCTTC	CASGSGTNYNEQFF
.	TRBJ1-5	many	TRBV12-3/TRBV12-4	TGTGCCAGCAGCCCTACAGAACTCAATCAGCCCCAGCATTTT	CASSPTELNQPQHF
.	TRBJ2-3	many	TRBV14	TGTGCCAGCAGCCAGATAGTCGCAGATACGCAGTATTTT	CASSQIVADTQYF
.	TRBJ2-7	many	TRBV28	TGTGCCAGCAGAGAGAGCGGAAACTACGAGCAGTACTTC	CASRESGNYEQYF
.	TRBJ1-1	many	TRBV5-1	TGCGCCAGCAGTCGGGAGGGGATCTCGAGGACTGAAGCTTTCTTT	CASSREGISRTEAFF
TRBD2	TRBJ2-3	.	TRBV9	TGTGCCAGCAGCGTAGACTGGACTAGGGAAGATACGCAGTATTTT	CASSVDWTREDTQYF
TRBD2	TRBJ2-1	many	TRBV12-3/TRBV12-4	TGTGCCAGCAGTCTACTAGCGGAGTCCGACAATGAGCAGTTCTTC	CASSLLAESDNEQFF
.	TRBJ2-1	many	TRBV20-1	TGCAGTGTCGGGAGCGCCGGGGATGAGCAGTTCTTC	CSVGSAGDEQFF
TRBD1	TRBJ2-1	.	TRBV19	TGTGCCAGTAGTATGGGGGGACAGGGCTCCTACAATGAGCAGCTCTTC	CASSMGGQGSYNEQLF
.	TRBJ2-5	many	TRBV6-5	TGTGCCAGCAGTTACCATGCGGCCACCAATCAAGAGACCCAGTACTTC	CASSYHAATNQETQYF
.	TRBJ1-5	many	TRBV29-1	TGCAGCACCTACAGGGTACTCAATCAGCCCCAGCATTTT	CSTYRVLNQPQHF
TRBD2	TRBJ2-7	.	TRBV20-1	TGCAGTGCTAGAGATCTTGGGACTAGCGGGAGTCCCCACGAGCAGTACTTC	CSARDLGTSGSPHEQYF
.	TRBJ1-2	many	TRBV6-6	TGTGCCAGCAGTTACTCGAGGCGGCCGATCTCCGATGGCTACACCTTC	CASSYSRRPISDGYTF
TRBD1	TRBJ2-7	many	TRBV2	TGTGCCAGCAGTGTTGAACCCCCGGGACAGGGCTACGAGCAGTACTTC	CASSVEPPGQGYEQYF
.	TRBJ2-1	few	TRBV19	TGTGCCAGTAGCGCCCCGAGGAGGAGCCCGTCCAATGAGCAGTTCTTC	CASSAPRRSPSNEQFF
.	TRBJ2-7	many	TRBV24-1	TGTGCCACCAGTGATTTGTGGAGCTCCTACGAGCAGTACTTC	CATSDLWSSYEQYF